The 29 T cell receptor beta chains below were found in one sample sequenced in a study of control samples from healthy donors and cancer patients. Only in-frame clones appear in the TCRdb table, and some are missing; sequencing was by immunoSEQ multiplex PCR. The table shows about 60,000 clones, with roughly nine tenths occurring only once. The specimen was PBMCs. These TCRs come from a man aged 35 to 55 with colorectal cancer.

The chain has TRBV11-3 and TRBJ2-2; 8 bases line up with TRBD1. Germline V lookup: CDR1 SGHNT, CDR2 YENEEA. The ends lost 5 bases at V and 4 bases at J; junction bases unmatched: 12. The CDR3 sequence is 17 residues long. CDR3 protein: CASSPEGWDRSTGELFF. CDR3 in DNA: TGTGCCAGCAGCCCCGAGGGATGGGACAGGAGCACCGGGGAGCTGTTTTTT. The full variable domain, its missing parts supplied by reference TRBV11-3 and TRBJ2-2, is EAGVVQSPRYKIIEKKQPVAFWCNPISGHNTLYWYLQNLGQGPELLIRYENEEAVDDSQLPKDRFSAERLKGVDSTLKIQPAELGDSAVYLCASSPEGWDRSTGELFFGEGSRLTVL.

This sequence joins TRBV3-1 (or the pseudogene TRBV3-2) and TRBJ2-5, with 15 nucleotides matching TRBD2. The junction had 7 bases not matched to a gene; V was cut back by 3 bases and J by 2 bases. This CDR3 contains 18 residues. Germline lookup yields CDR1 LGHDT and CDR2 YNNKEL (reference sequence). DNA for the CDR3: TGTGCCAGCAGCCATCCCCCTGGACTAGCGGGGGGGCAAGAGACCCAGTACTTC. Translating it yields CASSHPPGLAGGQETQYF.

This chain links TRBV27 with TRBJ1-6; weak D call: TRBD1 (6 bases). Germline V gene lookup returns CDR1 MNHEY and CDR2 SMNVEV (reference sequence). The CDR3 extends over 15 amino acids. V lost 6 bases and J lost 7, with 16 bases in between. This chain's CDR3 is CASRYIGGENSPLHF. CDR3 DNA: TGTGCCAGCAGGTACATAGGGGGTGAAAATTCACCCCTCCACTTT.

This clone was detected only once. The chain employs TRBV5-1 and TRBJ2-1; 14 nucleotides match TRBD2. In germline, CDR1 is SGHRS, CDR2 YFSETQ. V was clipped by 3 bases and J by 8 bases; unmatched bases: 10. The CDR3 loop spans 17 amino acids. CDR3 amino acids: CASSSGLAGGSGHEQFF. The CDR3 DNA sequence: TGCGCCAGCAGCTCTGGACTAGCGGGGGGCTCGGGTCATGAGCAGTTCTTC.

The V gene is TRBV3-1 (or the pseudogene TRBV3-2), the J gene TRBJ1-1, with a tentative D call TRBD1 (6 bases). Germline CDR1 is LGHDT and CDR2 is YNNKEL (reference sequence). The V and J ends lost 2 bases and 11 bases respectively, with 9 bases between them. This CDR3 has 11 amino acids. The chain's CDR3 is CASSQQGNAFF. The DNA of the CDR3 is TGTGCCAGCAGCCAACAGGGGAATGCTTTCTTT.

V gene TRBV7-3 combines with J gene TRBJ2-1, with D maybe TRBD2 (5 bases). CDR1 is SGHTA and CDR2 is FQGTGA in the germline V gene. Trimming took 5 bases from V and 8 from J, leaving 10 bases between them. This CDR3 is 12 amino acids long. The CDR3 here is CASSQTRDEQFF. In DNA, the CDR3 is TGTGCCAGCAGCCAAACGAGGGATGAGCAGTTCTTC.

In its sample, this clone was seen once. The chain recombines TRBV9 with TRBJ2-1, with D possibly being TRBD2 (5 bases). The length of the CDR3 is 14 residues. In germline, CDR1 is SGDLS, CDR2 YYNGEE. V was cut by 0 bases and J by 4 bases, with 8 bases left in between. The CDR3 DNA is TGTGCCAGCAGCGTAGTCGGGGAGTACAATGAGCAGTTCTTC. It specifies CASSVVGEYNEQFF.

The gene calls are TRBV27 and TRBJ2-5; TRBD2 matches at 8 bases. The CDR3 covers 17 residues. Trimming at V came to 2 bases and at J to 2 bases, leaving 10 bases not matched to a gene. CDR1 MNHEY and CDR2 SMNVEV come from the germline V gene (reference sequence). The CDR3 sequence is CASSLGGAGGPQETQYF. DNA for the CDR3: TGTGCCAGCAGTTTAGGGGGTGCGGGGGGACCGCAAGAGACCCAGTACTTC.

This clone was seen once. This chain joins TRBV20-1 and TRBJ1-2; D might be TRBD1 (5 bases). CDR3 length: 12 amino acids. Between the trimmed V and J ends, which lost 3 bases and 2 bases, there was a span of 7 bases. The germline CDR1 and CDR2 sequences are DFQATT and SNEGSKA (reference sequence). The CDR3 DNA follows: TGCAGTGCTAGTGAGGGGAACTATGGCTACACCTTC. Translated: CSASEGNYGYTF.

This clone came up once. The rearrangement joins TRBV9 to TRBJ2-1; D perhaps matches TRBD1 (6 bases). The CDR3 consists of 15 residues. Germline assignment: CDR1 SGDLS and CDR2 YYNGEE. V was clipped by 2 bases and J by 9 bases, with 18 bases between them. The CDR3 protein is CASSVEFTVRGEQFF. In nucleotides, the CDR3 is TGTGCCAGCAGCGTGGAGTTCACGGTCAGGGGTGAGCAGTTCTTC.

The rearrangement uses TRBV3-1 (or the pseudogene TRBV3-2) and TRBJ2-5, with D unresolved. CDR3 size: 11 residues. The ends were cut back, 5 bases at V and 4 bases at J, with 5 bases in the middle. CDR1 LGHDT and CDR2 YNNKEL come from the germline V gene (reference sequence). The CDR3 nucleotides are TGTGCCAGCAGCTATACAGAGACCCAGTACTTC. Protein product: CASSYTETQYF.

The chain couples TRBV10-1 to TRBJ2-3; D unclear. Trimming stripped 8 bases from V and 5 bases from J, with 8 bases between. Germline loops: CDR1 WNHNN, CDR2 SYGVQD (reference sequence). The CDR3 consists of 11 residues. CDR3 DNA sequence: TGCGCCAGCTCCGCCGGAGATACGCAGTATTTT. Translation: CASSAGDTQYF.

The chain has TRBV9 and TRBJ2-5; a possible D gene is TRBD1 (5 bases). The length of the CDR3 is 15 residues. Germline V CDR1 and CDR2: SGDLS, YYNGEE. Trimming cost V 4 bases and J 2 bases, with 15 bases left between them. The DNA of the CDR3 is TGTGCCAGCAGCCCCCGACAGAATACTCAAGAGACCCAGTACTTC. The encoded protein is CASSPRQNTQETQYF.

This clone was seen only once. The CDR3 spells CASSGGSHEQYF. The CDR3 region has the DNA TGTGCCAGCAGCGGGGGTTCGCACGAGCAGTACTTC. The chain recombines TRBV7-2 with TRBJ2-7, with D perhaps being TRBD1 or TRBD2 (5 bases each). The CDR3 runs 12 residues. Germline values: CDR1 SGHTA, CDR2 FQGNSA. The V and J ends lost 5 bases and 5 bases respectively, with 10 bases between them.

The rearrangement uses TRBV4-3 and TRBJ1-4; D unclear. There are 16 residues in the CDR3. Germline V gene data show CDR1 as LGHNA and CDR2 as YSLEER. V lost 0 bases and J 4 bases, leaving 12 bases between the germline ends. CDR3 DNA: TGCGCCAGCAGCCAAGATAGGGCAGACCTTAATGAAAAACTGTTTTTT. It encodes CASSQDRADLNEKLFF.

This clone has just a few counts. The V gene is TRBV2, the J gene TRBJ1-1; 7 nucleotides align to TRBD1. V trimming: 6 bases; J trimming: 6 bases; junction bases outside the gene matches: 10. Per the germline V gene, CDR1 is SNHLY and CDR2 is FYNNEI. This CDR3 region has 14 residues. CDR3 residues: CASRRQGERSEAFF. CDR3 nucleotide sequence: TGTGCCAGCAGAAGACAGGGCGAGAGGTCTGAAGCTTTCTTT.

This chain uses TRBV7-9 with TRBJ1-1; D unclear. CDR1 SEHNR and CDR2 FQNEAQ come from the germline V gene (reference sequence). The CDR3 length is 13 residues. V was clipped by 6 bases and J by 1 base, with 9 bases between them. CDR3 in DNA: TGTGCCAGCAGACTACACCAGAACACTGAAGCTTTCTTT. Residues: CASRLHQNTEAFF. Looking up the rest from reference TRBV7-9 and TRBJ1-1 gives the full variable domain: DTGVSQNPRHKITKRGQNVTFRCDPISEHNRLYWYRQTLGQGPEFLTYFQNEAQLEKSRLLSDRFSAERPKGSFSTLEIQRTEQGDSAMYLCASRLHQNTEAFFGQGTRLTVV.

CDR3 region: CASSLKGGDGTHGYTF. DNA of the CDR3: TGCGCCAGCAGCCTCAAAGGGGGAGACGGTACACATGGCTACACCTTC. The chain carries TRBV5-1 and TRBJ1-2, with D maybe TRBD1 (6 bases). The germline V gene has CDR1 SGHRS and CDR2 YFSETQ. The CDR3 contains 16 residues. The V and J ends lost 4 bases and 6 bases respectively, with 22 bases between them. Complete variable domain (other parts from reference TRBV5-1 and TRBJ1-2): KAGVTQTPRYLIKTRGQQVTLSCSPISGHRSVSWYQQTPGQGLQFLFEYFSETQRNKGNFPGRFSGRQFSNSRSEMNVSTLELGDSALYLCASSLKGGDGTHGYTFGSGTRLTVV.

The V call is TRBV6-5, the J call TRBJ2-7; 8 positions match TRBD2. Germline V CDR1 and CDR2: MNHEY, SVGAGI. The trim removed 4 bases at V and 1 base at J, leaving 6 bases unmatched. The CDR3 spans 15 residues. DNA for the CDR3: TGTGCCAGCAGTTCCCCGGGACTAGGGTCCTACGAGCAGTACTTC. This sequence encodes CASSSPGLGSYEQYF.

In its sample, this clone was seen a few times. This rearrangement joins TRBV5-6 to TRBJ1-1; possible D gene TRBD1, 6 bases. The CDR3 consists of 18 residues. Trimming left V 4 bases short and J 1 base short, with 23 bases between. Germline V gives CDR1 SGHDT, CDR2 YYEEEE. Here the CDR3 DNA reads TGTGCCAGCAGCCCGACGTGGACAGACATCCAAGGGAACACTGAAGCTTTCTTT. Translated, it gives CASSPTWTDIQGNTEAFF.

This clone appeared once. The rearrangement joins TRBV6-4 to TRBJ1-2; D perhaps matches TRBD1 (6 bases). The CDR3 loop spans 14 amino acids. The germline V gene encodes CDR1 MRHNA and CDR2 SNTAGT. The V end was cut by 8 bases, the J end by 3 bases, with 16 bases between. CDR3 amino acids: CASEGGECDYGYTF. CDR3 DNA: TGTGCCAGCGAGGGGGGGGAATGTGACTATGGCTACACCTTC.

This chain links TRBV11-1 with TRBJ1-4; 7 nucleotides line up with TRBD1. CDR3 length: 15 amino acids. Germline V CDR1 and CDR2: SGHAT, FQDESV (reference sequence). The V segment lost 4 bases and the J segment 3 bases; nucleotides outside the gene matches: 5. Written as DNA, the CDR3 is TGTGCCAGCAGCTCTTTGGGACAGTCTAATGAAAAACTGTTTTTT. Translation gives CASSSLGQSNEKLFF.

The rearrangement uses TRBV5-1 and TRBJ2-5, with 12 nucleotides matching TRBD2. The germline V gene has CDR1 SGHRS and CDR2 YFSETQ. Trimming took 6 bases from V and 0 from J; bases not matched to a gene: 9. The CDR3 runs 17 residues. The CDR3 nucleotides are TGCGCCAGCACCAGACTAGCGGGGGTGGGGAACCAAGAGACCCAGTACTTC. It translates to CASTRLAGVGNQETQYF.

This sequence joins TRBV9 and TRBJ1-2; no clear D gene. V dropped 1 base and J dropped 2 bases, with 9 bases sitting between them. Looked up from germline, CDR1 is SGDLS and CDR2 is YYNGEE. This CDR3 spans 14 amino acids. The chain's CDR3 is CASSVSAGNYGYTF. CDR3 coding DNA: TGTGCCAGCAGCGTAAGTGCGGGGAACTATGGCTACACCTTC.

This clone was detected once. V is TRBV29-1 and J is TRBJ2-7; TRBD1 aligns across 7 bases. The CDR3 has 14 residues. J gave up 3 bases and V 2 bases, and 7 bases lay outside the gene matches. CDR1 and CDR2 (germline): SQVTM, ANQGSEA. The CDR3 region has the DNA TGCAGCGTTGAAAACAGGGGTTTCGACTACGAGCAGTACTTC. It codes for CSVENRGFDYEQYF.

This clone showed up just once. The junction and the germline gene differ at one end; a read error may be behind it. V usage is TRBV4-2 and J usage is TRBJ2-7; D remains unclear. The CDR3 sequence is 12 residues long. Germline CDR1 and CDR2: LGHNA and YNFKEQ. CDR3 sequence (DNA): TGTGCCAGCAGCTCGTCCTCCAACGAGCAGTACTTC. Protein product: CASSSSSNEQYF.

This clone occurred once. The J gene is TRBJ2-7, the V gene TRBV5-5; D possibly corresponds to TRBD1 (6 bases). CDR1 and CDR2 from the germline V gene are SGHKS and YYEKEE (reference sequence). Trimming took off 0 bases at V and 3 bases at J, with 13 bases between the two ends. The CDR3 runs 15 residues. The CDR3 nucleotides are TGTGCCAGCAGCTTGGGGCCAGGGGTTGGCTACGAGCAGTACTTC. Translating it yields CASSLGPGVGYEQYF.

The CDR3 nucleotides are TGTGCCAGCAGCCCCCGGGTCCCGGGGGGTAATGAAAAACTGTTTTTT. It is translated as CASSPRVPGGNEKLFF. V and J are TRBV3-1 (or the pseudogene TRBV3-2) and TRBJ1-4; D may be TRBD1 (5 bases). Deletions cut 4 bases from V and 4 bases from J, with 16 bases between. The CDR3 runs to 16 residues. Per germline, CDR1 LGHDT and CDR2 YNNKEL (reference sequence).

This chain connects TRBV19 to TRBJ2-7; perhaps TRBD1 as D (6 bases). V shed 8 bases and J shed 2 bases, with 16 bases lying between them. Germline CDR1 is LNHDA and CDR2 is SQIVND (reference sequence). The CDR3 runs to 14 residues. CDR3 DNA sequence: TGTGCCAGTCGGAGACAGGTTGGGGCCTACGAGCAGTACTTC. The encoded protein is CASRRQVGAYEQYF.